The 2 T cell receptor beta chains below were found in one sample sequenced in a study of beta chain features in type 1 diabetes. Findings of the study overall: Moderately but significantly shorter TCRB CDR3s were found in Type 1 diabetes patients in all four CD4+ subsets.

Their specific antigens are unknown. The entirety of the isolated RNA underwent reverse transcription, so expressed TCRB transcripts were sequenced. Only in-frame clones appear in the TCRdb table, and some are missing; sequencing was by immunoSEQ multiplex PCR. The sample gives about 160,000 clones, 8% to 8.5% of which show up once; about 0.5% is in the top ten. Sequences were obtained from central memory CD4+ T cells from blood. The receptors here all came from a woman aged 18-30 years with type 1 diabetes.

This clone was observed many times. The chain carries TRBV11-2 and TRBJ2-1; possibly TRBD2 for D (5 bases). The germline V gene encodes CDR1 SGHAT and CDR2 FQNNGV. Deletions cut 7 bases from V and 6 bases from J, with 13 bases between. CDR3 length equals 13 residues. The CDR3 loop reads CASTPGTTNEQFF. DNA for the CDR3: TGTGCCAGCACTCCGGGAACCACCAATGAGCAGTTCTTC.

V is TRBV6-5 and J is TRBJ1-1, with D perhaps TRBD1 (6 bases). Germline V gives CDR1 MNHEY, CDR2 SVGAGI. Between the trimmed V and J ends, which lost 7 bases and 7 bases, there was a span of 10 bases. The CDR3 has 11 amino acids. CDR3 DNA: TGTGCCAGCAATAGGGGGGGTGAAGCTTTCTTT. Translating gives CASNRGGEAFF.